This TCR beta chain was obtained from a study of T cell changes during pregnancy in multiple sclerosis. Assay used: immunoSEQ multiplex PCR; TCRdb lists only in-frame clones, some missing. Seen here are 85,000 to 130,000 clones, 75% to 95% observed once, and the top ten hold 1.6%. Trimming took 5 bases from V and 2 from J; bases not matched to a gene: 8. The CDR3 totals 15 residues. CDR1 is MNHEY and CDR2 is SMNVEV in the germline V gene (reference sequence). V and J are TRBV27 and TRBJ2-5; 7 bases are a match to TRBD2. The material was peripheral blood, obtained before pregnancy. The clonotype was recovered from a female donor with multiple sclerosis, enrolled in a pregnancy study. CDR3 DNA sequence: TGTGCCAGCAGTCTTGGCGGGAGAGTACAAGAGACCCAGTACTTC. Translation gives CASSLGGRVQETQYF.